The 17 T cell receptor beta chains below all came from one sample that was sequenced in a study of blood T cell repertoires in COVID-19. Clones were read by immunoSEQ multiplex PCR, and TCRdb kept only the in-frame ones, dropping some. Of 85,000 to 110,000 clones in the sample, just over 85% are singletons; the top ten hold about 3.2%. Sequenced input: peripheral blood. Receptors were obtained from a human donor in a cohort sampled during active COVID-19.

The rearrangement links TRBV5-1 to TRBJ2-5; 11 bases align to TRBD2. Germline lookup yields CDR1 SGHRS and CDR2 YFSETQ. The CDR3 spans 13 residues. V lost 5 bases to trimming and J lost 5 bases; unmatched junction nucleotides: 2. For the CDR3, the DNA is TGCGCCAGCAGGGGACTAGCGGTGGAGACCCAGTACTTC. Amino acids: CASRGLAVETQYF.

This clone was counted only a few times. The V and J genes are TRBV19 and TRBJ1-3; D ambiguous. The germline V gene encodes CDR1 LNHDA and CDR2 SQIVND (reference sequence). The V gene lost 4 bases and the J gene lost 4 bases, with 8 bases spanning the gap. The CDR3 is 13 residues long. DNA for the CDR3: TGTGCCAGTAGTACGTCGTTGGGAAACACCATATATTTT. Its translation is CASSTSLGNTIYF. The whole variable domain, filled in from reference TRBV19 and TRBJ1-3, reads DGGITQSPKYLFRKEGQNVTLSCEQNLNHDAMYWYRQDPGQGLRLIYYSQIVNDFQKGDIAEGYSVSREKKESFPLTVTSAQKNPTAFYLCASSTSLGNTIYFGEGSWLTVV.

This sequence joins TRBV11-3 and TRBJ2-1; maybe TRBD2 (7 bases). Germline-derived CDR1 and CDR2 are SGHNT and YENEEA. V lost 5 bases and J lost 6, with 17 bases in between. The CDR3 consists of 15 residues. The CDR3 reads CASSMVGGPVNEQFF. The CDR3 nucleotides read TGTGCCAGCAGCATGGTGGGGGGGCCCGTCAATGAGCAGTTCTTC.

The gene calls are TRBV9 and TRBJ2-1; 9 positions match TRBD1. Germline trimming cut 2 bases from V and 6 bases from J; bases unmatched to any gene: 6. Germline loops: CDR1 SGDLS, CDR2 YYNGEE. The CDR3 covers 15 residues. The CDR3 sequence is CASSVAGTGFNEQFF. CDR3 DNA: TGTGCCAGCAGCGTCGCCGGGACAGGGTTCAATGAGCAGTTCTTC. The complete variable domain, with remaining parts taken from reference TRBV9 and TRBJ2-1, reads DSGVTQTPKHLITATGQRVTLRCSPRSGDLSVYWYQQSLDQGLQFLIQYYNGEERAKGNILERFSAQQFPDLHSELNLSSLELGDSALYFCASSVAGTGFNEQFFGPGTRLTVL.

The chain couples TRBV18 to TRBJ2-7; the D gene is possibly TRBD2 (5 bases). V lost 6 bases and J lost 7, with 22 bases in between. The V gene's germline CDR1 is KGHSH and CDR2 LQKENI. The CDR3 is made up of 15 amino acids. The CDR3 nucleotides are TGTGCCAGCTCCATTGGAGGAGGTCGAGGGCGAGAGCAGTACTTC. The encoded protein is CASSIGGGRGREQYF. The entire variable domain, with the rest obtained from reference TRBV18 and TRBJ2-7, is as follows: NAGVMQNPRHLVRRRGQEARLRCSPMKGHSHVYWYRQLPEEGLKFMVYLQKENIIDESGMPKERFSAEFPKEGPSILRIQQVVRGDSAAYFCASSIGGGRGREQYFGPGTRLTVT.

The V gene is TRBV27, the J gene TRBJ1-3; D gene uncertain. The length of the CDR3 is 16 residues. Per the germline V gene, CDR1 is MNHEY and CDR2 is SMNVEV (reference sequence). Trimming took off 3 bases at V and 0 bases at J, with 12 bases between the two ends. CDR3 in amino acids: CASSFGPMSSGNTIYF. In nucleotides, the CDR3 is TGTGCCAGCAGTTTTGGTCCTATGAGCTCTGGAAACACCATATATTTT.

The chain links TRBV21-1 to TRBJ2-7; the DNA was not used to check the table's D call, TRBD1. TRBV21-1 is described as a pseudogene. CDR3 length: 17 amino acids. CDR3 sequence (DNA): TGTGCCAGCAGCAAAAGGAGAAGAGAGCAGGGGGCGAGCGAGCAGTACTTC. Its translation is CASSKRRREQGASEQYF.

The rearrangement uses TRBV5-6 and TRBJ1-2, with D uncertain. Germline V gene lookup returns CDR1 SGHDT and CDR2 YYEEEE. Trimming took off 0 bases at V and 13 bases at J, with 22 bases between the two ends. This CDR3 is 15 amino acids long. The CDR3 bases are TGTGCCAGCAGCTTGGACATCCAGACTAACTATGGATCCACCTTC. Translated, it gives CASSLDIQTNYGSTF.

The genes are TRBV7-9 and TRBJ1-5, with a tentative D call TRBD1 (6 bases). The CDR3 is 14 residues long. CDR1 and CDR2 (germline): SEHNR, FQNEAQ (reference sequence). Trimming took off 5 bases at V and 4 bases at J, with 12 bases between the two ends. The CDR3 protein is CASSADRLNQPQHF. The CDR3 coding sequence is TGTGCCAGCAGCGCCGACAGGTTGAATCAGCCCCAGCATTTT.

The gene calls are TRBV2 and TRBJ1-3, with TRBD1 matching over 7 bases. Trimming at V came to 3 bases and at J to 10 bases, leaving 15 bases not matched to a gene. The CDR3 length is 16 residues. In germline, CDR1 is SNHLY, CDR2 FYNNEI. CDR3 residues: CASSDEIAGGPRTIYF. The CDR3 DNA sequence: TGTGCCAGCAGTGATGAGATAGCAGGGGGGCCCAGGACCATATATTTT. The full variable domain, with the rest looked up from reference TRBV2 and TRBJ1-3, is EPEVTQTPSHQVTQMGQEVILRCVPISNHLYFYWYRQILGQKVEFLVSFYNNEISEKSEIFDDQFSVERPDGSNFTLKIRSTKLEDSAMYFCASSDEIAGGPRTIYFGEGSWLTVV.

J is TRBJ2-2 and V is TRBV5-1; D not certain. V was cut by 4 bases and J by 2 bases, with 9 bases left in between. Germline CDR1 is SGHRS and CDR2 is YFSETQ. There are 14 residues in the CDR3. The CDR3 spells CASSPLLNTGELFF. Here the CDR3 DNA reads TGCGCCAGCAGCCCGCTCCTAAACACCGGGGAGCTGTTTTTT.

DNA of the CDR3: TGTGCCAGCAAGGTAGGGGGCAAGGCACCCCTCCACTTT. Its translation is CASKVGGKAPLHF. V usage is TRBV27 and J usage is TRBJ1-6; 7 bases match TRBD1. After removal of 7 bases from V and 11 bases from J, the junction contained 8 bases not matched to a gene. CDR3 length equals 13 residues. Germline CDR1 and CDR2: MNHEY and SMNVEV (reference sequence).

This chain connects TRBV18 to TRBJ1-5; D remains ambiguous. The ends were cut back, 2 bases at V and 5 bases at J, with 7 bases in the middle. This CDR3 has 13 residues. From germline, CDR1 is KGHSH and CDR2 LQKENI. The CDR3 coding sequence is TGTGCCAGCTCACCATCGGTTGATCAGCCCCAGCATTTT. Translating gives CASSPSVDQPQHF.

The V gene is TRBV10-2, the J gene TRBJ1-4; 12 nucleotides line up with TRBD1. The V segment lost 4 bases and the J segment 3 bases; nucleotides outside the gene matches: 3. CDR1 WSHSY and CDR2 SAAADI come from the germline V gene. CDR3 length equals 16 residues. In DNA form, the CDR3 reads TGCGCCAGCAGTGGGGGGACAGGGGGCCCTAATGAAAAACTGTTTTTT. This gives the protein CASSGGTGGPNEKLFF.

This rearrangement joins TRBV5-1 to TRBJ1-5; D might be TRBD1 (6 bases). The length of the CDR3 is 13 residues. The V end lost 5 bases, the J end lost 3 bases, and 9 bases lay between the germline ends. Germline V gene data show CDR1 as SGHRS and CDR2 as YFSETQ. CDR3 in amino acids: CASRQGHNQPQHF. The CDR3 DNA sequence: TGCGCCAGCAGACAGGGACACAATCAGCCCCAGCATTTT.

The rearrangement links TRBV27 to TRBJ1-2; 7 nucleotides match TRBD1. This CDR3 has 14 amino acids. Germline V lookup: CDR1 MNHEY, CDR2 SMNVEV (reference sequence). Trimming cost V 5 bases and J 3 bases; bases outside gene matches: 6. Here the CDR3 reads CASSPRRGHYGYTF. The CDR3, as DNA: TGTGCCAGCAGTCCCAGGAGGGGGCACTATGGCTACACCTTC.

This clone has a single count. CDR3 sequence (DNA): TGTGCCAGTTGGGGGACAGTCTATGGCTACACCTTC. Its protein product is CASWGTVYGYTF. The chain couples TRBV9 to TRBJ1-2; 7 positions agree with TRBD1. With 8 bases clipped from V and 4 bases from J, the junction kept 5 bases outside the gene matches. CDR3 length: 12 residues. Germline values: CDR1 SGDLS, CDR2 YYNGEE.